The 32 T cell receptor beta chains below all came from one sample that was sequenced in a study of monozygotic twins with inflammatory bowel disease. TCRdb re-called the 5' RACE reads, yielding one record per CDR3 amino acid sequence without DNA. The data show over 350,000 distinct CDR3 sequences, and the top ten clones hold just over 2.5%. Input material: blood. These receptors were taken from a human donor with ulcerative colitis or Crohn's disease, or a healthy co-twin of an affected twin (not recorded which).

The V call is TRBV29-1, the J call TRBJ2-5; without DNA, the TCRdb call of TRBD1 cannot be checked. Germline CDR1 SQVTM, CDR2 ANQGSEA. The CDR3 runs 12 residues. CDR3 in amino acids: CSVGWDPGTQYF.

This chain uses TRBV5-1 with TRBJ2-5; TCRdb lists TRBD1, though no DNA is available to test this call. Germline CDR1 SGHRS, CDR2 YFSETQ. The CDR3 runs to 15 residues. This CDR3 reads CASSLDGRGKKTQYF.

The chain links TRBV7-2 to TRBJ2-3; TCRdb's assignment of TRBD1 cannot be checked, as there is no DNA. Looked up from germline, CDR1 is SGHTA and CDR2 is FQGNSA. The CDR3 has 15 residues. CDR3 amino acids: CASSPSGGAADTQYF. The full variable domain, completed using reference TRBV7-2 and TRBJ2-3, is GAGVSQSPSNKVTEKGKDVELRCDPISGHTALYWYRQSLGQGLEFLIYFQGNSAPDKSGLPSDRFSAERTGGSVSTLTIQRTQQEDSAVYLCASSPSGGAADTQYFGPGTRLTVL.

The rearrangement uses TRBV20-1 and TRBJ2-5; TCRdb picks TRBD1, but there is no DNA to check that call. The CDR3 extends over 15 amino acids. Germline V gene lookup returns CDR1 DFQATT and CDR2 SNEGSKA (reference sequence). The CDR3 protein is CSARDGRGLQETQYF.

CDR3 region: CASSLIAADTQYF. This chain joins TRBV27 and TRBJ2-3; the D call from TCRdb, TRBD2, cannot be confirmed without DNA. From germline, CDR1 is MNHEY and CDR2 SMNVEV (reference sequence). There are 13 residues in the CDR3.

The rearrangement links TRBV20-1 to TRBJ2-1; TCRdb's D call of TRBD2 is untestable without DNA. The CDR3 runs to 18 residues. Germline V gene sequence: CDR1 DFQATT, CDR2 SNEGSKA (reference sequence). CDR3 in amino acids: CSARKGLAGGYSYNEQFF.

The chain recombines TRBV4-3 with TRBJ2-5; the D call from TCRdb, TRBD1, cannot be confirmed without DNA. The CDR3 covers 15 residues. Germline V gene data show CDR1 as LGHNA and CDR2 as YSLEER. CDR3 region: CASSQVDAGRETQYF.

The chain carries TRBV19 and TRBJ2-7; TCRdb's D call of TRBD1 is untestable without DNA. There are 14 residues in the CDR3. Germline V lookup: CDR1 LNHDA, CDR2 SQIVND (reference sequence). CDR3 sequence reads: CASGDSISSYEQYF.

The CDR3 protein is CASKILPGLAGSIDTQYF. The rearrangement links TRBV5-1 to TRBJ2-3; the D gene TCRdb calls, TRBD2, cannot be checked with no DNA. This CDR3 has 18 amino acids. The V gene's germline CDR1 is SGHRS and CDR2 YFSETQ.

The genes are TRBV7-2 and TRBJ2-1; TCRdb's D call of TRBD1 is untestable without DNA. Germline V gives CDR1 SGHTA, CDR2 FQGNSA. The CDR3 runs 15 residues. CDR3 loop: CASISIGTGLNEQFF.

The CDR3: CASSVEPGSTYNEQFF. The chain combines TRBV9 with TRBJ2-1; as DNA is missing, the TRBD1 call by TCRdb cannot be tested. The V gene's germline CDR1 is SGDLS and CDR2 YYNGEE. The CDR3 extends over 16 amino acids.

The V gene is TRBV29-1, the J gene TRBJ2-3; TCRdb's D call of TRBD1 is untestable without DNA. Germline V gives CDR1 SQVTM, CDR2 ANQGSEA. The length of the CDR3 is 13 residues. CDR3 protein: CSVEIGTGEAQYF.

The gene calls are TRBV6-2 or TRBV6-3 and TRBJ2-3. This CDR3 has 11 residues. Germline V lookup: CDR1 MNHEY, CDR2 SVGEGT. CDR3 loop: CASSEWGTQYF.

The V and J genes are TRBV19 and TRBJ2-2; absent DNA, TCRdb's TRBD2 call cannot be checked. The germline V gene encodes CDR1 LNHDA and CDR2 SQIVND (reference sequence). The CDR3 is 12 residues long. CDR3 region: CASSMGSWELFF.

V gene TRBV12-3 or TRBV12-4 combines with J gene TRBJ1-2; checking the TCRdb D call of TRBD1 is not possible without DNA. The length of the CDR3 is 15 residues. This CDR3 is CASSFRLGGEYGYTF.

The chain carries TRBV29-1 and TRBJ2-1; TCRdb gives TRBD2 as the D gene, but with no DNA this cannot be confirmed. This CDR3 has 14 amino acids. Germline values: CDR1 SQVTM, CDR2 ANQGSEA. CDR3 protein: CSVRTSGGYNEQFF.

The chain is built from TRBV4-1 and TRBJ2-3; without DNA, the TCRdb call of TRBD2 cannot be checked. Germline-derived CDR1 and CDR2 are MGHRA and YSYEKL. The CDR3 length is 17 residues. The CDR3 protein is CASSQEPDRLLADTQYF.

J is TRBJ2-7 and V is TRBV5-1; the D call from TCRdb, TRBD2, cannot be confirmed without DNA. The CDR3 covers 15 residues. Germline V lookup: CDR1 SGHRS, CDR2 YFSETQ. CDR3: CASSLVLAGEPEQYF. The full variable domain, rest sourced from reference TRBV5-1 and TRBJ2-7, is KAGVTQTPRYLIKTRGQQVTLSCSPISGHRSVSWYQQTPGQGLQFLFEYFSETQRNKGNFPGRFSGRQFSNSRSEMNVSTLELGDSALYLCASSLVLAGEPEQYFGPGTRLTVT.

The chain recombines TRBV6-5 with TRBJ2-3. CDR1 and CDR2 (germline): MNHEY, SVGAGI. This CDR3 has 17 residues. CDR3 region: CASSYGVGTPSTDTQYF.

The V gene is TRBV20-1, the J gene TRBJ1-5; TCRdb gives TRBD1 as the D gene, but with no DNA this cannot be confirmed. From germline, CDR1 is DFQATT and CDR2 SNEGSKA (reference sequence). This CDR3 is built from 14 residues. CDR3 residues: CSANDGTGNQPQHF.

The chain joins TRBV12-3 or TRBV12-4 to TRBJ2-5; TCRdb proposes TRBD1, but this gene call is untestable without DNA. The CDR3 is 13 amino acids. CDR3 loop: CASTVGVSGTQYF.

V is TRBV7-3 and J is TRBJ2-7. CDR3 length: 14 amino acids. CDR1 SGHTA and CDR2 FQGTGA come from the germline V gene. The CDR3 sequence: CASSPEPYSYEQYF.

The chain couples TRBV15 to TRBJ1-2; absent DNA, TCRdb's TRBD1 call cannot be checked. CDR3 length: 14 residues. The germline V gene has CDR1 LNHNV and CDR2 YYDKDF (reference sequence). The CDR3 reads CATSRSDSGYGYTF.

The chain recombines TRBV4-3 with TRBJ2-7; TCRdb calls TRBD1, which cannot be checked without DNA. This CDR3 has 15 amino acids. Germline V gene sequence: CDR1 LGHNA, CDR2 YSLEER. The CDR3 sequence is CASSQDARDSYEQYF.

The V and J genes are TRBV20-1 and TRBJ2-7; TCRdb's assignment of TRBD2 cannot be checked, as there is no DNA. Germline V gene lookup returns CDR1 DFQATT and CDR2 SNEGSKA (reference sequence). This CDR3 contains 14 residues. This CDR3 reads CSARGTLGTYEQYF.

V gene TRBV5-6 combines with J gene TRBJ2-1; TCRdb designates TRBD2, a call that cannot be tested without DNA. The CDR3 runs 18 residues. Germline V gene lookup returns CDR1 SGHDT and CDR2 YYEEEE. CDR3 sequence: CASSLGLAGENSYNEQFF.

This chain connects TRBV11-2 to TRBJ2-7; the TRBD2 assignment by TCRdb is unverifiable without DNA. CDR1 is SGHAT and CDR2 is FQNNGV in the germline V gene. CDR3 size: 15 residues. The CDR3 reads CASSSGLAGIYEQYF.

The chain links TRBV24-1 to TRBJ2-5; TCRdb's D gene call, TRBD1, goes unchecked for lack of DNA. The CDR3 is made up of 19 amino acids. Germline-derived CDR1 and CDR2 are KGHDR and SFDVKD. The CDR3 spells CATSDPKDRGRKGQETQYF.

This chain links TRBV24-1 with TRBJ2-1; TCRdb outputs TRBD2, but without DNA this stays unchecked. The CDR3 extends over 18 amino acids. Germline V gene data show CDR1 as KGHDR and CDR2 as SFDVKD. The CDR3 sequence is CATSDSRSSAGPYNEQFF.

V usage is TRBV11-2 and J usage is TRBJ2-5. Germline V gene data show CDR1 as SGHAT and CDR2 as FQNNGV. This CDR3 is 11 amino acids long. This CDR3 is CASSFDRTQYF.

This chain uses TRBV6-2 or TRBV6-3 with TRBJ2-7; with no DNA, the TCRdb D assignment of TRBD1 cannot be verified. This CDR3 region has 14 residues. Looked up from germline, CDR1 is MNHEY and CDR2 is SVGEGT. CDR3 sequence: CASSYGGTGYQQYF.

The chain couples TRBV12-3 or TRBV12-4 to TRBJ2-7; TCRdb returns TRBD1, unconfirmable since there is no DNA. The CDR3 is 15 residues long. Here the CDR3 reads CASSNLYRAPYEQYF.